These 2 T cell receptor beta chains were all obtained from the same sample, sequenced in a study of shared clonotypes between healthy human individuals. TCRdb keeps only in-frame clones here, not all; method: immunoSEQ multiplex PCR. The sample includes 950,000 to 1,100,000 clones, under 80% of them seen just once. The sample taken for sequencing was memory CD4+ T cells sorted from blood. Stated subset: CD45RA-negative fraction. The origin of the receptors is a man between 18 and 29 years old in good health.

The chain links TRBV5-1 to TRBJ2-6; 15 nucleotides agree with TRBD2. The CDR3 length is 19 residues. The V gene's germline CDR1 is SGHRS and CDR2 YFSETQ. V trimming: 0 bases; J trimming: 1 base; junction bases outside the gene matches: 2. This CDR3 is CASSLVGLAGGSGANVLTF. The CDR3 nucleotides are TGCGCCAGCAGCTTGGTGGGACTAGCGGGAGGATCTGGGGCCAACGTCCTGACTTTC.

V is TRBV5-1 and J is TRBJ2-2, with a weak D call TRBD2 (5 bases). Germline values: CDR1 SGHRS, CDR2 YFSETQ. CDR3 length equals 16 residues. V dropped 7 bases and J dropped 3 bases, with 19 bases sitting between them. CDR3 amino acids: CASREKTGGHTGELFF. CDR3 DNA: TGCGCCAGCCGAGAAAAGACGGGCGGGCACACCGGGGAGCTGTTTTTT.